This TCR beta chain stems from a study of blood T cell repertoires in COVID-19. Trimming at V came to 5 bases and at J to 8 bases, leaving 9 bases not matched to a gene. This CDR3 comprises 13 residues. The germline V gene encodes CDR1 SGHNT and CDR2 YYREEE (reference sequence). Assay used: immunoSEQ multiplex PCR; TCRdb lists only in-frame clones, some missing. The sample records about 250,000 clones, around 89% being singletons. What was sequenced was peripheral blood. The chain is built from TRBV5-4 and TRBJ1-2, with TRBD1 identical over 7 bases. The TCR originated in a man aged 25-45 years with acute or convalescent COVID-19. The CDR3 DNA reads TGTGCCAGCAGATCGGGACAGAGGACGGGCTACACCTTC. Translating gives CASRSGQRTGYTF.